This T cell receptor beta chain emerged from a study of T cells of healthy individuals. TCRdb analysed the 5' RACE reads with MiXCR anew, one entry per CDR3 protein. Found here are around 90,000 distinct CDR3 sequences, about 5.5% of them singletons; the top ten hold roughly 7.5%. The sequence was collected from a female donor in good health.

CDR3 residues: CASSSDRALYEQYF. For the CDR3, the DNA is TGTGCCAGCAGCTCCGACAGGGCCCTATACGAGCAGTACTTC. The chain carries TRBV7-2 and TRBJ2-7, with 7 bases lining up with TRBD1. The V gene's germline CDR1 is SGHTA and CDR2 FQGNSA. V lost 4 bases, J lost 4 bases, and 7 bases stayed unmatched. This CDR3 region has 14 residues.